This entry lists 3 T cell receptor beta chains sequenced from one sample in a study of T-cell reconstitution after alpha-beta-depleted transplantation in children (dated by TCRdb to about 2016). The treatment or condition label corresponds to: allogeneic hematopoietic cell transplantation with graft depleted of TCRalphabeta T cells and CD19 B cells. Libraries were prepared through PCR. Sequencing instrument: Illumina HiSeq 2500. Molecular barcoding was employed in the preparation of TCR libraries, with unique molecular identifiers being used to normalize TCRbeta repertoire quantification. TCRdb redid the processing of the public reads, applying fastp at Q25 and MiXCR, and retained in-frame beta chains. Entries that share a CDR3 protein sequence are merged under the most common genes and DNA. This sample is represented by about 580,000 distinct CDR3 sequences; about 23% of them were singletons. The ten biggest clones cover 13% to 15% of the sample.

The sample in question was PBMCs, mostly from graft donor cells, obtained 360 days after TCRalphabeta/CD19-depleted stem cell transplant. The origin of the receptors is a boy younger than two who had a stem cell transplant for acute myeloid leukemia, so the T cells may come from the graft donor.

This clonotype occurred many times. The V and J genes are TRBV2 and TRBJ1-6; TRBD1 agrees at 7 bases. The CDR3 runs 13 residues. The V gene end was trimmed by 10 bases and the J gene end by 9 bases; junction bases not matched to a gene: 9. Germline V CDR1 and CDR2: SNHLY, FYNNEI. CDR3 in DNA: TGTGCCAACAAAGACAGGGATGGTTCACCCCTCCACTTT. It specifies CANKDRDGSPLHF. The variable domain in full, completed from reference TRBV2 and TRBJ1-6, reads EPEVTQTPSHQVTQMGQEVILRCVPISNHLYFYWYRQILGQKVEFLVSFYNNEISEKSEIFDDQFSVERPDGSNFTLKIRSTKLEDSAMYFCANKDRDGSPLHFGNGTRLTVT.

The chain links TRBV12-3 or TRBV12-4 to TRBJ1-5; D ambiguous. Trimming removed 6 bases from V and 0 bases from J, with 15 bases in between. The CDR3 is made up of 16 amino acids. Here the CDR3 reads CASRPSGGFSNQPQHF. In DNA, the CDR3 is TGTGCCAGCAGACCCTCGGGAGGGTTTAGCAATCAGCCCCAGCATTTT.

The rearrangement joins TRBV6-2 or TRBV6-3 to TRBJ2-1; D possibly corresponds to TRBD2 (6 bases). The CDR3 extends over 15 amino acids. CDR1 MNHEY and CDR2 SVGEGT come from the germline V gene. Trimming pared 11 bases from V and 5 bases from J, leaving 22 bases between. CDR3 nucleotides: TGTGCCGCGGGTGGTGGGAGGAGCTTCCACAATGAGCAGTTCTTC. Encoded protein: CAAGGGRSFHNEQFF.